Each of the 5 T cell receptor beta chains below was sequenced from the same sample in a study of neoadjuvant anti-PD-1 for oral cavity cancer. TCRdb keeps only in-frame clones here, not all; method: immunoSEQ multiplex PCR. The sample holds roughly 16,000 clones; around 66% are singletons and the top ten take around 2.7%. This material consisted of PBMCs, taken before nivolumab (anti-PD-1) treatment. The origin of the receptors is a person between 40 and 85 years old with oral cavity squamous cell carcinoma.

V usage is TRBV19 and J usage is TRBJ1-5; tentatively, D is TRBD1 (6 bases). This CDR3 has 15 amino acids. V lost 4 bases and J 6 bases, leaving 16 bases between the germline ends. CDR1 and CDR2 from the germline V gene are LNHDA and SQIVND (reference sequence). The CDR3 DNA reads as TGTGCCAGTAGTACCTACAGGGTCGGTAGTCAGCCCCAGCATTTT. This codes for CASSTYRVGSQPQHF.

This chain connects TRBV5-4 to TRBJ1-2, with 7 bases aligning to TRBD1. The CDR3 contains 14 residues. The V segment lost 7 bases and the J segment 4 bases; nucleotides outside the gene matches: 10. Germline CDR1 and CDR2: SGHNT and YYREEE (reference sequence). The CDR3 here is CASHPPGQPYGYTF. CDR3 in DNA: TGTGCCAGCCACCCCCCGGGACAGCCCTATGGCTACACCTTC.

As for this clone: One junction end disagrees with the germline gene, perhaps due to a read error. The V and J genes are TRBV7-7 and TRBJ2-3, with 10 bases lining up with TRBD1. The germline V gene has CDR1 SSHAT and CDR2 FNYEAQ (reference sequence). This CDR3 comprises 15 residues. Here the CDR3 DNA reads TGTGCTAGCAGCTTTGGGACAGGGGACACAGATACGCAGTATTTT. This sequence encodes CASSFGTGDTDTQYF.

This chain joins TRBV6-5 and TRBJ1-2; D perhaps matches TRBD1 (6 bases). Germline V lookup: CDR1 MNHEY, CDR2 SVGAGI. The CDR3 is 15 residues long. Between the trimmed V and J ends, which lost 5 bases and 4 bases, there was a span of 17 bases. The CDR3 bases are TGTGCCAGCAGTGCGGCCACTCAGGGGCTCTATGGCTACACCTTC. As protein: CASSAATQGLYGYTF.

This chain links TRBV9 with TRBJ1-2; D remains unclear. Germline-derived CDR1 and CDR2 are SGDLS and YYNGEE. V lost 0 bases to trimming and J lost 4 bases, with 13 bases between them. The CDR3 totals 15 residues. Here the CDR3 reads CASSVGASAGYGYTF. CDR3 nucleotide sequence: TGTGCCAGCAGCGTAGGGGCCTCGGCGGGCTATGGCTACACCTTC.